The 22 T cell receptor beta chains listed next were all sequenced from one sample in a study of human T cells and chemical hapten exposure. TCRdb reprocessed the RACE reads via MiXCR and lists one record per CDR3 protein. The table includes about 190,000 distinct CDR3 sequences, more than 20% detected once. Time point denoted: patch test 3, about 24 weeks after DPC sensitization. Treatment noted: therapeutic diphenylcyclopropenone sensitization with weekly scalp DPC. The sample was whole blood, taken in connection with sensitization to the hapten diphenylcyclopropenone (DPC). These TCRs come from a woman in her forties with alopecia areata. Some clones in this sample may be carry-over from other donors' samples.

A few counts support this clonotype. The chain couples TRBV24-1 to TRBJ2-1; 10 bases map to TRBD1. Germline trimming cut 9 bases from V and 5 bases from J; bases unmatched to any gene: 3. Germline CDR1 is KGHDR and CDR2 is SFDVKD. This CDR3 has 13 residues. The CDR3 spells CATGTGVDNEQFF. In DNA form, the CDR3 reads TGTGCCACCGGGACAGGGGTGGACAATGAGCAGTTCTTC.

This clonotype was detected ten times or more. The chain is built from TRBV5-1 and TRBJ2-7; a possible D gene is TRBD1 (6 bases). This CDR3 contains 13 residues. Between the trimmed V and J ends, which lost 0 bases and 4 bases, there was a span of 8 bases. Germline-derived CDR1 and CDR2 are SGHRS and YFSETQ. The CDR3 loop reads CASSLVQGYEQYF. CDR3 in DNA: TGCGCCAGCAGCTTGGTACAGGGTTACGAGCAGTACTTC. Looking up the rest from reference TRBV5-1 and TRBJ2-7 gives the full variable domain: KAGVTQTPRYLIKTRGQQVTLSCSPISGHRSVSWYQQTPGQGLQFLFEYFSETQRNKGNFPGRFSGRQFSNSRSEMNVSTLELGDSALYLCASSLVQGYEQYFGPGTRLTVT.

This clonotype was counted a few times. The CDR3: CASSAPGATNEKLFF. The CDR3 region has the DNA TGTGCCAGCAGTGCGCCGGGAGCAACTAATGAAAAACTGTTTTTT. The J gene is TRBJ1-4, the V gene TRBV28; D unclear. V lost 5 bases, J lost 0 bases, and 10 bases lay in between. From germline, CDR1 is MDHEN and CDR2 SYDVKM. The length of the CDR3 is 15 residues.

The rearrangement links TRBV9 to TRBJ1-6, with 8 bases identical to TRBD1. The CDR3 consists of 15 residues. Per germline, CDR1 SGDLS and CDR2 YYNGEE. With 3 bases clipped from V and 6 bases from J, the junction kept 5 bases outside the gene matches. CDR3 in DNA: TGTGCCAGCAGCGCCGGACAGGGTGGTAATTCACCCCTCCACTTT. Its translation: CASSAGQGGNSPLHF. Combining the CDR3 with reference TRBV9 and TRBJ1-6 gives the whole variable domain DSGVTQTPKHLITATGQRVTLRCSPRSGDLSVYWYQQSLDQGLQFLIQYYNGEERAKGNILERFSAQQFPDLHSELNLSSLELGDSALYFCASSAGQGGNSPLHFGNGTRLTVT.

This clonotype was recorded at least ten times. This chain connects TRBV20-1 to TRBJ1-6; D not resolved. Germline V lookup: CDR1 DFQATT, CDR2 SNEGSKA (reference sequence). V was pared by 2 bases and J by 5 bases, with 10 bases between. The CDR3 is 14 amino acids. The CDR3 is CSARSGLHNSPLHF. DNA of the CDR3: TGCAGTGCTAGAAGTGGACTTCATAATTCACCCCTCCACTTT.

This clonotype was seen more than once but under ten times. The CDR3 loop reads CSARDGRGQKETQYF. As DNA, the CDR3 is TGCAGTGCTAGAGATGGCCGGGGGCAGAAAGAGACCCAGTACTTC. The chain couples TRBV20-1 to TRBJ2-5; the D gene could be TRBD1 or TRBD2 (6 bases each). The CDR3 contains 15 residues. Trimming cost V 0 bases and J 3 bases, with 14 bases left between them. In germline, CDR1 is DFQATT, CDR2 SNEGSKA (reference sequence).

The chain recombines TRBV24-1 with TRBJ2-2; D ambiguous. Trimming removed 8 bases at V and 2 bases at J, with 8 bases between. The CDR3 extends over 13 amino acids. Germline V gives CDR1 KGHDR, CDR2 SFDVKD. The chain's CDR3 is CATTTGNTGELFF. In nucleotides, the CDR3 is TGTGCCACCACCACCGGAAACACCGGGGAGCTGTTTTTT.

In this sample, this clonotype turned up a few times. The V gene is TRBV4-2, the J gene TRBJ2-1; 11 nucleotides match TRBD2. The CDR3 covers 16 residues. Germline CDR1 LGHNA, CDR2 YNFKEQ. With V trimmed by 1 base and J by 7 bases, 6 bases remained unmatched. CDR3 coding DNA: TGTGCCAGCAGCCAAGTGGGACTAGCGGTGGGAAATGAGCAGTTCTTC. Its translation: CASSQVGLAVGNEQFF.

The chain has TRBV4-2 and TRBJ2-3; TRBD1 aligns across 7 bases. With 1 base clipped from V and 8 bases from J, the junction kept 18 bases outside the gene matches. The CDR3 consists of 18 residues. The germline gives CDR1 LGHNA, CDR2 YNFKEQ. The CDR3 DNA reads TGTGCCAGCAGCCAAGCAGCCGGAGGACAGGCCTTCGGGTCTACGCAGTATTTT. Translation gives CASSQAAGGQAFGSTQYF.

The chain recombines TRBV29-1 with TRBJ1-4; D is possibly TRBD1 (6 bases). The V gene lost 6 bases and the J gene lost 6 bases, with 8 bases spanning the gap. CDR3 size: 11 residues. Germline loops: CDR1 SQVTM, CDR2 ANQGSEA. The CDR3 protein is CSVDSYEKLFF. The CDR3 region has the DNA TGCAGCGTGGACAGCTATGAAAAACTGTTTTTT. The full variable domain, rest sourced from reference TRBV29-1 and TRBJ1-4, is SAVISQKPSRDICQRGTSLTIQCQVDSQVTMMFWYRQQPGQSLTLIATANQGSEATYESGFVIDKFPISRPNLTFSTLTVSNMSPEDSSIYLCSVDSYEKLFFGSGTQLSVL.

This clonotype was seen a few times. This rearrangement joins TRBV6-2 or TRBV6-3 to TRBJ2-1, with 7 nucleotides matching TRBD1. This CDR3 region has 13 residues. Germline CDR1 is MNHEY and CDR2 is SVGEGT. Germline trimming cut 2 bases from V and 5 bases from J; bases unmatched to any gene: 0. DNA of the CDR3: TGTGCCAGCAGTTACAGGGGGCACAATGAGCAGTTCTTC. Its translation is CASSYRGHNEQFF.

V usage is TRBV9 and J usage is TRBJ1-1; 12 bases are a match to TRBD1. The CDR3 totals 15 residues. V shed 6 bases and J 1 base; nucleotides not matched to a gene: 4. Germline-derived CDR1 and CDR2 are SGDLS and YYNGEE. CDR3 sequence: CASTQGQGANTEAFF. The CDR3 nucleotides are TGTGCCAGCACCCAGGGACAGGGGGCGAACACTGAAGCTTTCTTT.

CDR3 DNA sequence: TGTGCCAGCAGTTGGGACACCTACAATGAGCAGTTCTTC. Protein sequence: CASSWDTYNEQFF. This chain connects TRBV6-2 or TRBV6-3 to TRBJ2-1; tentatively, D is TRBD1 (6 bases). CDR3 length equals 13 residues. V lost 4 bases, J lost 2 bases, and 6 bases lay in between. Germline V lookup: CDR1 MNHEY, CDR2 SVGEGT.

This clonotype was detected only a few times. The chain couples TRBV20-1 to TRBJ2-1; a possible D gene is TRBD2 (6 bases). Looked up from germline, CDR1 is DFQATT and CDR2 is SNEGSKA (reference sequence). Trimming pared 1 base from V and 0 bases from J, leaving 13 bases between. The CDR3 length is 16 residues. The CDR3: CSARVASASSYNEQFF. In DNA, the CDR3 is TGCAGTGCTAGAGTGGCTAGCGCTAGCTCCTACAATGAGCAGTTCTTC.

There are a few counts of this clonotype. The chain employs TRBV5-1 and TRBJ2-1, with 9 positions matching TRBD1. The CDR3 is made up of 16 amino acids. Per germline, CDR1 SGHRS and CDR2 YFSETQ. V lost 0 bases and J lost 4; bases outside the gene matches: 5. The CDR3 nucleotides are TGCGCCAGCAGCTTGGCGCCGGGACAGGGTTACAATGAGCAGTTCTTC. It encodes CASSLAPGQGYNEQFF.

This clonotype was seen only a few times. The gene calls are TRBV28 and TRBJ1-1; D unresolved. CDR1 is MDHEN, CDR2 SYDVKM, per germline. V was shortened by 6 bases and J by 1 base, with 15 bases between the two germline ends. This CDR3 is 15 amino acids long. CDR3 DNA: TGTGCCAGCAGCCAGGAGGGCGCCAGGAACACTGAAGCTTTCTTT. Its protein product is CASSQEGARNTEAFF.

This clonotype was counted a few times. This chain links TRBV29-1 with TRBJ2-6, with D perhaps TRBD1 (5 bases). Germline V lookup: CDR1 SQVTM, CDR2 ANQGSEA. CDR3 length equals 13 residues. Between the trimmed V and J ends, which lost 5 bases and 3 bases, there was a span of 8 bases. The chain's CDR3 is CSVQGFGANVLTF. The DNA for the CDR3 is TGCAGCGTTCAGGGCTTTGGGGCCAACGTCCTGACTTTC.

The CDR3 here is CASSTAGTSLKQFF. The CDR3 DNA reads TGTGCCAGCAGTACAGCCGGGACTAGTCTTAAGCAGTTCTTC. The chain links TRBV6-2 or TRBV6-3 to TRBJ2-1; 8 positions agree with TRBD2. Per the germline V gene, CDR1 is MNHEY and CDR2 is SVGEGT. J gave up 11 bases and V 5 bases, and 11 bases lay outside the gene matches. The CDR3 covers 14 residues.

V is TRBV20-1 and J is TRBJ1-1; 9 bases fit TRBD1. The V gene end was trimmed by 1 base and the J gene end by 11 bases; junction bases not matched to a gene: 5. The CDR3 is 12 residues long. Germline CDR1 DFQATT, CDR2 SNEGSKA (reference sequence). In nucleotides, the CDR3 is TGCAGTGCTAGAGGACAGGGGGTGTGGGCTTTCTTT. It yields the protein CSARGQGVWAFF.

This clonotype showed up just a few times. The gene calls are TRBV12-3 or TRBV12-4 and TRBJ2-1, with 7 bases that match TRBD2. Trimming took 5 bases from V and 7 from J; bases not matched to a gene: 17. This CDR3 spans 17 amino acids. CDR3 DNA sequence: TGTGCCAGCAGTCCCCCGGTCGGGGAGGGCCGGGGAAATGAGCAGTTCTTC. Translated: CASSPPVGEGRGNEQFF.

The CDR3 loop is CASSLNPGTTGANVLTF. The CDR3 DNA is TGTGCCAGCAGCTTAAACCCGGGAACTACTGGGGCCAACGTCCTGACTTTC. The genes are TRBV7-2 and TRBJ2-6, with D possibly being TRBD2 (5 bases). This CDR3 is built from 17 residues. Trimming stripped 2 bases from V and 2 bases from J, with 13 bases between. Germline V gives CDR1 SGHTA, CDR2 FQGNSA.

This clonotype came up a few times. The chain combines TRBV2 with TRBJ2-4, with no clear D. V was shortened by 4 bases and J by 0 bases, with 10 bases between the two germline ends. CDR1 is SNHLY and CDR2 is FYNNEI in the germline V gene. The CDR3 has 15 residues. CDR3 coding DNA: TGTGCCAGCAGTGTTGGGGTGATAGCCAAAAACATTCAGTACTTC. Its protein product is CASSVGVIAKNIQYF. The entire variable domain, with the rest obtained from reference TRBV2 and TRBJ2-4, is as follows: EPEVTQTPSHQVTQMGQEVILRCVPISNHLYFYWYRQILGQKVEFLVSFYNNEISEKSEIFDDQFSVERPDGSNFTLKIRSTKLEDSAMYFCASSVGVIAKNIQYFGAGTRLSVL.